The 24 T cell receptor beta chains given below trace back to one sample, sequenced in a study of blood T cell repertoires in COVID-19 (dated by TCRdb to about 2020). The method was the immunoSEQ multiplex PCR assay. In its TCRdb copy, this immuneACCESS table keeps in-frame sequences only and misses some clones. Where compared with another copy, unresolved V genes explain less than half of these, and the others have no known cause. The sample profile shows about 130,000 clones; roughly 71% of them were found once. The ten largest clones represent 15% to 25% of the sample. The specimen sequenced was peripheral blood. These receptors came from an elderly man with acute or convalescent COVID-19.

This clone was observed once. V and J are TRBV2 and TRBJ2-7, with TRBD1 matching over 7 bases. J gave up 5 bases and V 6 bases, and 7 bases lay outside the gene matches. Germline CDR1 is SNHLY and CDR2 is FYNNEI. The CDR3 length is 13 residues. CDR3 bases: TGTGCCAGCAGAAGCGACAGGGCCCACGAGCAGTACTTC. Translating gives CASRSDRAHEQYF.

CDR3 amino acids: CASTQSFSGGNIYEQYF. In nucleotides, the CDR3 is TGTGCCAGCACCCAGTCTTTCTCAGGGGGAAATATCTACGAGCAGTACTTC. The chain couples TRBV28 to TRBJ2-7; TRBD1 matches at 7 bases. Germline assignment: CDR1 MDHEN and CDR2 SYDVKM. The CDR3 covers 17 residues. The junction had 18 bases not matched to a gene; V was cut back by 7 bases and J by 3 bases.

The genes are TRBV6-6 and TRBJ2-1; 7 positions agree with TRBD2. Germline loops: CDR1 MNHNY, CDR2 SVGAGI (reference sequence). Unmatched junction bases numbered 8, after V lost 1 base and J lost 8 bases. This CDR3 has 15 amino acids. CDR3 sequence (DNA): TGTGCCAGCAGTTACTTTGACGGGGGGATCGATGAGCAGTTCTTC. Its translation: CASSYFDGGIDEQFF.

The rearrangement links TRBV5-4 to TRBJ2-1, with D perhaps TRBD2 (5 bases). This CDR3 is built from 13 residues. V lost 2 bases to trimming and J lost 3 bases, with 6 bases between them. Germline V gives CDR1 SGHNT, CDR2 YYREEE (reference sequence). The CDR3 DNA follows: TGTGCCAGCAGCTTAGACTACTACAATGAGCAGTTCTTC. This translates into CASSLDYYNEQFF.

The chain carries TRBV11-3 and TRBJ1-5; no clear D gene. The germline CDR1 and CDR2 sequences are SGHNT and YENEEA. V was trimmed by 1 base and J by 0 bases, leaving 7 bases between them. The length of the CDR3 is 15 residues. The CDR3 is CASSLVIGSNQPQHF. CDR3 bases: TGTGCCAGCAGCTTAGTAATCGGTAGCAATCAGCCCCAGCATTTT.

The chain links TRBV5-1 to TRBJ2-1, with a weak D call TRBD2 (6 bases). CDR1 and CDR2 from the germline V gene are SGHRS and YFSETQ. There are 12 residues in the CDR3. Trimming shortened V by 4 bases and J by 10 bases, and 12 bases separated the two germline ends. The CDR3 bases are TGCGCCAGCAGCCCGGGGACTGTAGAGCAGTTCTTC. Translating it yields CASSPGTVEQFF. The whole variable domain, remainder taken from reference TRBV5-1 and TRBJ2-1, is KAGVTQTPRYLIKTRGQQVTLSCSPISGHRSVSWYQQTPGQGLQFLFEYFSETQRNKGNFPGRFSGRQFSNSRSEMNVSTLELGDSALYLCASSPGTVEQFFGPGTRLTVL.

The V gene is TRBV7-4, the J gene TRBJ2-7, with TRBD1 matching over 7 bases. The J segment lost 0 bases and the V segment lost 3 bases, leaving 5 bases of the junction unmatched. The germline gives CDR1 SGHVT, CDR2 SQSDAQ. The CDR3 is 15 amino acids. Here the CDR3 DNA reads TGTGCCAGCAGCTTCGGCCGACAGGGCTCCTACGAGCAGTACTTC. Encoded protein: CASSFGRQGSYEQYF.

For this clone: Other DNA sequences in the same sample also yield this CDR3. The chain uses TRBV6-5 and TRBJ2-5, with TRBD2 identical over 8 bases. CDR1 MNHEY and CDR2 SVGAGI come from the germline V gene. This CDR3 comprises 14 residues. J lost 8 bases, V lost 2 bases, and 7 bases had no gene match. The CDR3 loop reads CASSYRGGAETQYF. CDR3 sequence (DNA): TGTGCCAGCAGTTACCGGGGGGGGGCAGAAACCCAGTACTTC.

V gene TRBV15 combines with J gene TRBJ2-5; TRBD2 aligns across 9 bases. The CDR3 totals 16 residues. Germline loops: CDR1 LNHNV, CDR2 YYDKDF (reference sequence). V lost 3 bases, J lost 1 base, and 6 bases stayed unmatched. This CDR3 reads CATSRGGSGGQETQYF. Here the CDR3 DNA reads TGTGCCACCAGCAGGGGGGGTAGCGGGGGCCAAGAGACCCAGTACTTC. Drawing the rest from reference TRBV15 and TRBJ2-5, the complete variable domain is DAMVIQNPRYQVTQFGKPVTLSCSQTLNHNVMYWYQQKSSQAPKLLFHYYDKDFNNEADTPDNFQSRRPNTSFCFLDIRSPGLGDTAMYLCATSRGGSGGQETQYFGPGTRLLVL.

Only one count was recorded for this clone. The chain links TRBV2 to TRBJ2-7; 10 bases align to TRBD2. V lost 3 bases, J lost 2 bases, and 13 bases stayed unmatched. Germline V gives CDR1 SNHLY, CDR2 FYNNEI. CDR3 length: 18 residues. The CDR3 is CASSEFGGTSAFPYEQYF. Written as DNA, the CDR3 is TGTGCCAGCAGTGAGTTCGGGGGGACTAGCGCCTTCCCCTACGAGCAGTACTTC.

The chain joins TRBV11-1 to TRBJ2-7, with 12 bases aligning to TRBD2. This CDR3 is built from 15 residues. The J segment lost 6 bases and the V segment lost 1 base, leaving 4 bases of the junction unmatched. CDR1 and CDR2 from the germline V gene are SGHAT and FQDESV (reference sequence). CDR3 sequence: CASSLVLAGGSEQYF. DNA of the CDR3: TGTGCCAGCAGCTTAGTACTAGCGGGGGGATCCGAGCAGTACTTC.

The chain's CDR3 is CASSYAMMNTEAFF. CDR3 DNA: TGTGCCAGCAGTTACGCGATGATGAACACTGAAGCTTTCTTT. The genes are TRBV6-2 or TRBV6-3 and TRBJ1-1, with D unclear. Trimming cost V 2 bases and J 0 bases, with 7 bases left between them. CDR3 length equals 14 residues. CDR1 and CDR2 from the germline V gene are MNHEY and SVGEGT.

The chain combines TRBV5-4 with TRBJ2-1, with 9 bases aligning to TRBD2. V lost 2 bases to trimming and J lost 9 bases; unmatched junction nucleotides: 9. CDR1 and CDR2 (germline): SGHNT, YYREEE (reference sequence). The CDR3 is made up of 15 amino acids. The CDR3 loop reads CASSFETSGYGEQFF. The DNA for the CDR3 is TGTGCCAGCAGCTTTGAGACTAGCGGTTACGGTGAGCAGTTCTTC.

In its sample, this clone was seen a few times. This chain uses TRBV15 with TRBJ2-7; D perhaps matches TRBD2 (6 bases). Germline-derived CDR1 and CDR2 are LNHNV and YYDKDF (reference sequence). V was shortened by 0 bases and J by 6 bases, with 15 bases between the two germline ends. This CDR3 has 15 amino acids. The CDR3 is CATSRDLTGAGEQYF. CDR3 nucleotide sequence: TGTGCCACCAGCAGAGATTTGACGGGAGCAGGCGAGCAGTACTTC.

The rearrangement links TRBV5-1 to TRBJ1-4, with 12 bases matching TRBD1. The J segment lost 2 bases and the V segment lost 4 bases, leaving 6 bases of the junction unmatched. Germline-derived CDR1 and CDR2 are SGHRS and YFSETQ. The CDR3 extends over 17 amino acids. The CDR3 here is CASSRGTGGSTNEKLFF. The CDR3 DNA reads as TGCGCCAGCAGCCGCGGGACAGGGGGCTCTACTAATGAAAAACTGTTTTTT.

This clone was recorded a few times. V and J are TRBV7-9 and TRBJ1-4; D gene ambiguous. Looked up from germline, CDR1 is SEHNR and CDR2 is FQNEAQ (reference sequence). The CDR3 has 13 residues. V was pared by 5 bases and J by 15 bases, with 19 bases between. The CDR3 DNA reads TGTGCCAGCAGCCAATCCGCCTTTGGCAGATTGTTTTTT. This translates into CASSQSAFGRLFF.

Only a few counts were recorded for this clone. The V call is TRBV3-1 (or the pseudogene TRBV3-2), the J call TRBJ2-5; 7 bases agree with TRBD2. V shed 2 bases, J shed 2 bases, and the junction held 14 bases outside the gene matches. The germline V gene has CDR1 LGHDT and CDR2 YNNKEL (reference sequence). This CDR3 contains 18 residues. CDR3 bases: TGTGCCAGCAGCCAAAACCCGATAGCGGGCGGACCGCAAGAGACCCAGTACTTC. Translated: CASSQNPIAGGPQETQYF.

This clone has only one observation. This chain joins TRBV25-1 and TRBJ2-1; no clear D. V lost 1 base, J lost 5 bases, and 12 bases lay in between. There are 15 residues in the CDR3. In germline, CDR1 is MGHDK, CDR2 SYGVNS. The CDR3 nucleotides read TGTGCCAGCAGTGAATTTGGCAGTAGCCACAATGAGCAGTTCTTC. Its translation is CASSEFGSSHNEQFF.

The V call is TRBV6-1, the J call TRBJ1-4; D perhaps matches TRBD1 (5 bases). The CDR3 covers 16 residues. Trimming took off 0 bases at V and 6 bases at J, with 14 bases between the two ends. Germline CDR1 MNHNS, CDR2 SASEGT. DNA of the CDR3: TGTGCCAGCAGTGAAGCGGGGCCAGCTATACATGAAAAACTGTTTTTT. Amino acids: CASSEAGPAIHEKLFF.

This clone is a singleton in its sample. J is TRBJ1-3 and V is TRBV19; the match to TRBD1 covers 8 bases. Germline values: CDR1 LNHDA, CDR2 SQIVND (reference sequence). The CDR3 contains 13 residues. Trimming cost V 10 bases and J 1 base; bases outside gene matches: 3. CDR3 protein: CAIRTGSGNTIYF. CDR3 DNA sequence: TGTGCCATCCGGACAGGGTCTGGAAACACCATATATTTT.

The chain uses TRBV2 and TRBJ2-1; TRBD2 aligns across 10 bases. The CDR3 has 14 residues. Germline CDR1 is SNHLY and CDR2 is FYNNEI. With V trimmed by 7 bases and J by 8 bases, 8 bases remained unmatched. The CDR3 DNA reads TGTGCCAGCAACACAGCGGGGGGGCGGGATGAGCAGTTCTTC. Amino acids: CASNTAGGRDEQFF.

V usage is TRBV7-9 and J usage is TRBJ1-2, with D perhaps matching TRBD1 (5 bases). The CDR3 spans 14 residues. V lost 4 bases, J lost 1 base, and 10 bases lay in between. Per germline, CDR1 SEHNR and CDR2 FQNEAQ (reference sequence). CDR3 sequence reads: CASSSDTRNYGYTF. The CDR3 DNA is TGTGCCAGCAGCTCGGACACTCGTAACTATGGCTACACCTTC. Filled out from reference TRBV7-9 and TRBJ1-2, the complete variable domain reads DTGVSQNPRHKITKRGQNVTFRCDPISEHNRLYWYRQTLGQGPEFLTYFQNEAQLEKSRLLSDRFSAERPKGSFSTLEIQRTEQGDSAMYLCASSSDTRNYGYTFGSGTRLTVV.

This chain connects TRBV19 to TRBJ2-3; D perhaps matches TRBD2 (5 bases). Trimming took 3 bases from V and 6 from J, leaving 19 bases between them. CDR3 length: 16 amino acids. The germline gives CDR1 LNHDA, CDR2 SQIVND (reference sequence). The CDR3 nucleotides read TGTGCCAGTAGTATCCTAAGGGCAGGAGGCATCGATACGCAGTATTTT. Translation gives CASSILRAGGIDTQYF.

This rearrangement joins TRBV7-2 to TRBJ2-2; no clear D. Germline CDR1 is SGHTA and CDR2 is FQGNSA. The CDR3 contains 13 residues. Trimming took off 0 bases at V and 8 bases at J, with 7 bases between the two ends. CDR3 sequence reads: CASSLAASGELFF. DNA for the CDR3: TGTGCCAGCAGCTTAGCGGCCTCGGGGGAGCTGTTTTTT.